This TCR beta chain was found in a study of blood T cell repertoires in COVID-19 (dated by TCRdb to 2018 to 2020). With regard to the full study: Samples from collaborators originated in the United States, Italy and Spain and spanned both the acute and convalescent phases of COVID-19. The material from the prospective study consisted of cDNA or gDNA derived from T cells, B-cell-depleted T cells, or PBMCs. Subjects who had been exposed to COVID-19, were actively infected with it, or had recovered from it provided the deeply sampled blood TCRbeta repertoires that made up the dataset. The repertoires were released in a freely available public database intended as a resource for research on the immune response to SARS-CoV-2. The samples were drawn from the first 160 participants of the ongoing ImmuneRACE study and from 950 to 1,500 subjects provided by 6 global collaborators. Nearly every sample came with metadata listing a de-identified subject ID, COVID-19 status, age in years and sex. Where HLA class I and class II types were available, the types were taken from metadata supplied by the sample provider, not from assay-based typing. The paper as a whole reports these results and caveats: Clinical and demographic metadata were provided uncurated, with the amount varying by source and participant.

TCRbeta CDR3 regions were amplified from genomic DNA using the immunoSEQ Assay, a bias-controlled multiplex PCR. On the study's bioinformatics: The number of nucleated cells in each sample was estimated from the amplification of reference gene primers within the assay. Sequence reads were collapsed and filtered to measure the absolute abundance of every unique TCRbeta CDR3 rearrangement. For each sample, productive Simpson clonality was calculated as the square root of Simpson's diversity index over productive rearrangements. TCRdb took over this immuneACCESS table, retaining in-frame rearrangements with V and J assigned. Such tables are incomplete; in checked studies, under half of the missing clones stem from an unresolved V gene, and the remainder is unexplained. V, J and clone size are taken as reported in that table, and D and trimming were inferred from the DNA itself. The sample table shows 350,000 to 450,000 clones, and 83% are seen once. The ten largest clones represent approximately 5% of the sample.

Participants in the prospective study were enrolled through a virtual design, were aged about 18 to 100 years, and lived in some 24 United States geographic areas. In the prospective study, participants were assigned to cohorts based on the clinical history participants reported in a screening survey and a study questionnaire. Recovered participants in ImmuneRACE Cohort 3 were defined as having two consecutive negative NP/OP PCR tests, clearance from a healthcare professional, or resolution of symptoms. In the prospective study, whole blood, serum and a nasopharyngeal or oropharyngeal swab were collected from each participant by mobile phlebotomists. Additional blood draws and questionnaires over a 2-month period could optionally be provided by prospective study participants. Before DNA extraction, blood samples from the prospective study were shipped at room temperature or frozen. On this clone: Its recognized antigen is unknown. No base quality values were provided; no much bigger clone lies one nucleotide off.

This receptor was obtained from a woman aged 50 to 60 who had recovered from COVID-19. The specimen sequenced was PBMCs or T cells enriched from blood (not recorded which).

In nucleotides, the sequence is TGTGCCAGCAGCCCAGGACTAGCGGGAGGGTGGATCAATGAGCAGTTCTTC. Translated, this is CASSPGLAGGWINEQFF. The V and J genes are TRBV5-8 and TRBJ2-1; the junction holds 15 bases that match TRBD2. The germline V gene supplies CDR1 SGHTS and CDR2 YDEGEE. V has 4 bases trimmed and J has 6 bases trimmed; junction bases matching no gene number 8. The CDR3 spans 17 residues, from the cysteine through the phenylalanine. Kept here is only the CDR3 DNA, which spans 51 bases and is read in frame from base 1.